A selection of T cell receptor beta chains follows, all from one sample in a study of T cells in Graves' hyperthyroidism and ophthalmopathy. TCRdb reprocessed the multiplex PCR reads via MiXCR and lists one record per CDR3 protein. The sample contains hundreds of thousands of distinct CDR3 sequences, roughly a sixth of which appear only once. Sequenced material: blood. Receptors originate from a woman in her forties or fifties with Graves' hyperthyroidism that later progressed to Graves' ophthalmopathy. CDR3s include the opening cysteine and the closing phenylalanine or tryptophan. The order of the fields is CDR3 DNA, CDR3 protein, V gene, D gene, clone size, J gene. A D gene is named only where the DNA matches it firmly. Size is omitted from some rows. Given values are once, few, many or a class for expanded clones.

cdr3_nt: TGCGCCAGCAGCTCAGAAAGTATCTGGGGTCAAGAGGCCCAGTACTTC
cdr3_aa: CASSSESIWGQEAQYF
v_call: TRBV5-1
d_call: NA
clone_size: NA
j_call: TRBJ2-5

cdr3_nt: TGTGCCAGCAGTGACCGCTTAGCGGGGGCCCAAGAGACCCAGTACTTC
cdr3_aa: CASSDRLAGAQETQYF
v_call: TRBV2
d_call: TRBD2
clone_size: many
j_call: TRBJ2-5

cdr3_nt: TGTGCCAGCTCACCACCGACCCTGACAGATACGCAGTATTTT
cdr3_aa: CASSPPTLTDTQYF
v_call: TRBV18
d_call: NA
clone_size: many
j_call: TRBJ2-3

cdr3_nt: TGTGCCAGCAGTCCCGGGACTAGCGGGGGGCAAGAGACCCAGTACTTC
cdr3_aa: CASSPGTSGGQETQYF
v_call: TRBV6-1
d_call: TRBD2
clone_size: many
j_call: TRBJ2-5

cdr3_nt: TGTGCCAGTAGTACCGGGTGGGGAAATCAGCCCCAGCATTTT
cdr3_aa: CASSTGWGNQPQHF
v_call: TRBV19
d_call: NA
clone_size: few
j_call: TRBJ1-5

cdr3_nt: TGTGCCAGCAGCCCCGGAATTCGGGTCGAGACCCAGTACTTC
cdr3_aa: CASSPGIRVETQYF
v_call: TRBV5-4
d_call: NA
clone_size: few
j_call: TRBJ2-5

cdr3_nt: TGCAGCGTTGAAGGGGGACAGGCAAAGGGTATGAACACTGAAGCTTTCTTT
cdr3_aa: CSVEGGQAKGMNTEAFF
v_call: TRBV29-1
d_call: TRBD1
clone_size: NA
j_call: TRBJ1-1

cdr3_nt: TGTGCCAGCAGTGAAGGGGACAGGGCCAGCTACGAGCAGTACTTC
cdr3_aa: CASSEGDRASYEQYF
v_call: TRBV6-1
d_call: TRBD1
clone_size: many
j_call: TRBJ2-7

cdr3_nt: TGTGCCAGCTCTAAAACCGACAGAAATCAGCCCCAGCATTTT
cdr3_aa: CASSKTDRNQPQHF
v_call: TRBV18
d_call: NA
clone_size: few
j_call: TRBJ1-5

cdr3_nt: TGCGCCAGCAGCTTGGACAGGTTGAACACTGAAGCTTTCTTT
cdr3_aa: CASSLDRLNTEAFF
v_call: TRBV5-1
d_call: NA
clone_size: many
j_call: TRBJ1-1

cdr3_nt: TGTGCCAGCAGCGGGACACCCGCAAATCAGCCCCAGCATTTT
cdr3_aa: CASSGTPANQPQHF
v_call: TRBV7-9
d_call: NA
clone_size: NA
j_call: TRBJ1-5

cdr3_nt: TGTGCCAACACGGGCCCGGGAGATGGCTACACCTTC
cdr3_aa: CANTGPGDGYTF
v_call: TRBV12-3/TRBV12-4
d_call: NA
clone_size: many
j_call: TRBJ1-2

cdr3_nt: TGTGCCACAGGGTCGGCGATTGAAGCTTTCTTT
cdr3_aa: CATGSAIEAFF
v_call: TRBV19
d_call: NA
clone_size: few
j_call: TRBJ1-1

cdr3_nt: TGTGCCATCAGTACGGACAGGGGCGGGCAGCCCCAGCATTTT
cdr3_aa: CAISTDRGGQPQHF
v_call: TRBV10-3
d_call: TRBD1
clone_size: once
j_call: TRBJ1-5

cdr3_nt: TGTGCCAGCAGCTCATTCAGGGACCAAGAGACCCAGTACTTC
cdr3_aa: CASSSFRDQETQYF
v_call: TRBV11-2
d_call: NA
clone_size: many
j_call: TRBJ2-5

cdr3_nt: TGTGCCAGCAGTGTCTTAGTGCAGGGCTACACCTTC
cdr3_aa: CASSVLVQGYTF
v_call: TRBV2
d_call: NA
clone_size: NA
j_call: TRBJ1-2

cdr3_nt: TGTGCCAGCAGCTTATTCTACACTGAAGCTTTCTTT
cdr3_aa: CASSLFYTEAFF
v_call: TRBV7-9
d_call: NA
clone_size: many
j_call: TRBJ1-1

cdr3_nt: TGCGCCAGCAGCTTCCGGGGACAGGAAACCACCGGGGAGCTGTTTTTT
cdr3_aa: CASSFRGQETTGELFF
v_call: TRBV5-1
d_call: TRBD1
clone_size: NA
j_call: TRBJ2-2

cdr3_nt: TGTGCCAGCAGTGAAGCGGCGGGGCAGGGGGCGAATCCGTACCAAGAGACCCAGTACTTC
cdr3_aa: CASSEAAGQGANPYQETQYF
v_call: TRBV2
d_call: TRBD1
clone_size: once
j_call: TRBJ2-5

cdr3_nt: TGTGCCAGCAGGCTTAGCGGGGAACAAGAGACCCTGTACTTC
cdr3_aa: CASRLSGEQETLYF
v_call: TRBV2
d_call: TRBD2
clone_size: NA
j_call: TRBJ2-5

cdr3_nt: TGTGCCAGCAGTAAACGGACAGGGGGCCTCACCGGGGAGCTGTTTTTT
cdr3_aa: CASSKRTGGLTGELFF
v_call: TRBV6-1
d_call: TRBD1
clone_size: few
j_call: TRBJ2-2

cdr3_nt: TGTGCCAGCAGCCTACACGACAGGGTGGATGAGCAGTTCTTC
cdr3_aa: CASSLHDRVDEQFF
v_call: TRBV11-2
d_call: TRBD1
clone_size: few
j_call: TRBJ2-1

cdr3_nt: TGTGCCAGCAGTTTCGGCAGGGACAATCAGCCCCAGCATTTT
cdr3_aa: CASSFGRDNQPQHF
v_call: TRBV12-3/TRBV12-4
d_call: NA
clone_size: many
j_call: TRBJ1-5

cdr3_nt: TGTGCCAGCAGCCCCCGGACCGACCGCGCTGAAGCTTTCTTT
cdr3_aa: CASSPRTDRAEAFF
v_call: TRBV3-1
d_call: NA
clone_size: many
j_call: TRBJ1-1

cdr3_nt: TGTGCCAGCAGCGTAGGACTAGATTGGTTCTTC
cdr3_aa: CASSVGLDWFF
v_call: TRBV5-4
d_call: TRBD2
clone_size: few
j_call: TRBJ2-1

cdr3_nt: TGCGCCAGCAGCCTACCGACACGGGACATTCAGTACTTC
cdr3_aa: CASSLPTRDIQYF
v_call: TRBV5-1
d_call: NA
clone_size: many
j_call: TRBJ2-4

cdr3_nt: TGTGCCACAGGACTAGCGGGGGCAGATACGCAGTATTTT
cdr3_aa: CATGLAGADTQYF
v_call: TRBV12-3/TRBV12-4
d_call: TRBD2
clone_size: many
j_call: TRBJ2-3

cdr3_nt: TGTGCCAGCAGAGACCCTAACACCGGGGAGCTGTTTTTT
cdr3_aa: CASRDPNTGELFF
v_call: TRBV6-1
d_call: NA
clone_size: few
j_call: TRBJ2-2

cdr3_nt: TGCGCCAGCAGCCGCCTTTTATTCCCCTACGAGCAGTACTTC
cdr3_aa: CASSRLLFPYEQYF
v_call: TRBV5-1
d_call: NA
clone_size: NA
j_call: TRBJ2-7

cdr3_nt: TGTGCCAGCAGCTCCGGGACAGCCGGATACAATGAGCAGTTCTTC
cdr3_aa: CASSSGTAGYNEQFF
v_call: TRBV11-2
d_call: TRBD1
clone_size: many
j_call: TRBJ2-1

cdr3_nt: TGTGCCAGCAGTGGGACAGGGCAGGGGAATGGCTACACCTTC
cdr3_aa: CASSGTGQGNGYTF
v_call: TRBV5-5
d_call: TRBD1
clone_size: NA
j_call: TRBJ1-2

cdr3_nt: TGTGCCAGCAGGGTAACAGGGGGTCGTGAGCAGTACTTC
cdr3_aa: CASRVTGGREQYF
v_call: TRBV6-1
d_call: TRBD1
clone_size: many
j_call: TRBJ2-7

cdr3_nt: TGTGCCAGCAGTTTCGACAGGGGAGGCCAAGAGACCCAGTACTTC
cdr3_aa: CASSFDRGGQETQYF
v_call: TRBV2
d_call: TRBD1
clone_size: few
j_call: TRBJ2-5

cdr3_nt: TGTGCCAGCAGTGCCGGGACAGGGAAGGAGCAGCCCCAGCATTTT
cdr3_aa: CASSAGTGKEQPQHF
v_call: TRBV6-1
d_call: TRBD1
clone_size: NA
j_call: TRBJ1-5

cdr3_nt: TGTGCCATCAGTGAGCGGCCAGGAGGGGAAGAGACCCAGTACTTC
cdr3_aa: CAISERPGGEETQYF
v_call: TRBV10-3
d_call: NA
clone_size: many
j_call: TRBJ2-5

cdr3_nt: TGCGCCAGCAGCTTTCTACGCGGAAACACCGGGGAGCTGTTTTTT
cdr3_aa: CASSFLRGNTGELFF
v_call: TRBV5-1
d_call: NA
clone_size: many
j_call: TRBJ2-2

cdr3_nt: TGTGCCAGCAGCCGTCGACCCACCTATGGCTACACCTTC
cdr3_aa: CASSRRPTYGYTF
v_call: TRBV5-6
d_call: NA
clone_size: NA
j_call: TRBJ1-2

cdr3_nt: TGTGCCAGCGTGTCCAGGGATTCCTACGAGCAGTACTTC
cdr3_aa: CASVSRDSYEQYF
v_call: TRBV6-1
d_call: NA
clone_size: many
j_call: TRBJ2-7

cdr3_nt: TGTGCCAGCTCACGGCAGTCGAATCAGCCCCAGCATTTT
cdr3_aa: CASSRQSNQPQHF
v_call: TRBV18
d_call: NA
clone_size: many
j_call: TRBJ1-5

cdr3_nt: TGTGCCAGCAGCCCCGGGACAATCCACCCTGAAGCTTTCTTT
cdr3_aa: CASSPGTIHPEAFF
v_call: TRBV7-9
d_call: NA
clone_size: few
j_call: TRBJ1-1